These 5 T cell receptor beta chains came from one sample sequenced in a study of T cells expressing NK-cell markers. TCRdb derives one entry per CDR3 protein from the 5' RACE reads, leaving out DNA. The table lists some 440,000 distinct CDR3 sequences. The sequencing sample was made of blood T cells: a sorted CD56 or NKG2C T cell subset, CD4+ or CD8+ T cells, or bulk PBMC T cells (not recorded which). Receptor source: a woman between 50 and 59 years old in good health.

The V gene is TRBV20-1, the J gene TRBJ2-4; as DNA is missing, the TRBD2 call by TCRdb cannot be tested. The CDR3 extends over 16 amino acids. CDR1 DFQATT and CDR2 SNEGSKA come from the germline V gene (reference sequence). CDR3 protein: CSASLSSGSEGNIQYF.

The chain employs TRBV7-6 and TRBJ2-2. Germline V gene data show CDR1 as SGHVS and CDR2 as FNYEAQ. CDR3 size: 14 residues. CDR3 amino acids: CASSASGSAGELFF.

V usage is TRBV12-3 or TRBV12-4 and J usage is TRBJ1-1. The CDR3 extends over 13 amino acids. Here the CDR3 reads CASSFRIDTEAFF.

This chain joins TRBV2 and TRBJ2-5; TCRdb's D call of TRBD2 is untestable without DNA. The CDR3 runs to 15 residues. The V gene's germline CDR1 is SNHLY and CDR2 FYNNEI. CDR3 sequence: CASRPPGLSWGTQYF.

The rearrangement links TRBV5-1 to TRBJ2-1. Germline V CDR1 and CDR2: SGHRS, YFSETQ. The length of the CDR3 is 13 residues. The CDR3 here is CASSPVNPNEQFF.